These 26 T cell receptor beta chains originate from one sample sequenced in a study of CDR3 diversity in severe acne. TCRdb re-analysed the PCR reads in MiXCR, keeping a single row per CDR3 protein. The data hold almost 85,000 distinct CDR3 sequences, with 45% to 65% observed a single time. The sequenced material came from blood. Receptors were obtained from a male donor in good health, without acne.

This clonotype is categorized as medium-sized (0.01 to 0.1%). V usage is TRBV7-6 and J usage is TRBJ2-1; D call uncertain. Germline V CDR1 and CDR2: SGHVS, FNYEAQ. Trimming removed 5 bases at V and 2 bases at J, with 7 bases between. CDR3 size: 13 residues. The CDR3 spells CASSPGTYNEQFF. The CDR3, as DNA: TGTGCCAGCAGCCCTGGGACCTACAATGAGCAGTTCTTC.

V usage is TRBV20-1 and J usage is TRBJ1-6, with TRBD1 matching over 9 bases. CDR1 and CDR2 from the germline V gene are DFQATT and SNEGSKA (reference sequence). The CDR3 has 12 residues. Written as DNA, the CDR3 is TGCAGCCGAGGACAGGGGAATTCACCCCTCCACTTT. Translating it yields CSRGQGNSPLHF.

This clonotype showed up just a few times. This chain uses TRBV6-6 with TRBJ1-2; D remains unclear. The CDR3 loop spans 13 amino acids. With 7 bases removed from V and 3 bases from J, the gap between germline ends came to 12 bases. Germline assignment: CDR1 MNHNY and CDR2 SVGAGI (reference sequence). The CDR3 coding sequence is TGTGCCAGCAAGTTTGGGGAAGACTATGGCTACACCTTC. This encodes CASKFGEDYGYTF.

The table lists this clonotype with many counts. The chain recombines TRBV30 with TRBJ2-1; weak D call: TRBD2 (5 bases). The CDR3 has 14 residues. Germline CDR1 reads GTSNPN; CDR2 reads SVGIG (reference sequence). Trimming removed 0 bases from V and 8 bases from J, with 14 bases in between. CDR3 coding DNA: TGTGCCTGGAGTGTAAGTCGGGGATGGGATGAGCAGTTCTTC. Protein: CAWSVSRGWDEQFF. The full variable domain, in which reference TRBV30 and TRBJ2-1 provide the parts outside the CDR3, is SQTIHQWPATLVQPVGSPLSLECTVEGTSNPNLYWYRQAAGRGLQLLFYSVGIGQISSEVPQNLSASRPQDRQFILSSKKLLLSDSGFYLCAWSVSRGWDEQFFGPGTRLTVL.

This clonotype was seen just once. Being one base from a much bigger clone, this may be a read error. The CDR3 does not close with the conserved phenylalanine or tryptophan, likely indicating a read error. The chain carries TRBV16 and TRBJ1-1; 7 nucleotides match TRBD1. Germline CDR1 reads KGHSY; CDR2 reads FQNENV. V dropped 5 bases and J dropped 4; count of bases not matched to a gene: 10. The CDR3 sequence is 15 residues long. The CDR3 coding sequence is TGTGCCAGCAGCGGCCGACAGGGTGAGGGCACTGAAGCTTTCTCT. This gives the protein CASSGRQGEGTEAFS.

This chain joins TRBV7-2 and TRBJ2-3, with 15 nucleotides matching TRBD2. The V segment lost 3 bases and the J segment 5 bases; nucleotides outside the gene matches: 6. From germline, CDR1 is SGHTA and CDR2 FQGNSA. The CDR3 sequence is 17 residues long. The CDR3 loop is CASSLEGLAGGGDTQYF. For the CDR3, the DNA is TGTGCCAGCAGCTTGGAGGGACTAGCGGGAGGTGGAGATACGCAGTATTTT.

The CDR3, as DNA: TGTGCCAGCAGCTTGGCATCGACAGGGTACGAGCAGTACTTC. Its protein is CASSLASTGYEQYF. V is TRBV5-6 and J is TRBJ2-7; 7 bases match TRBD1. Looked up from germline, CDR1 is SGHDT and CDR2 is YYEEEE. The CDR3 has 14 residues. V lost 0 bases and J lost 4; bases outside the gene matches: 4.

This clonotype appeared once. The J gene is TRBJ1-5, the V gene TRBV20-1; no firm D call. The CDR3 is 15 amino acids. Per germline, CDR1 DFQATT and CDR2 SNEGSKA (reference sequence). V shed 3 bases and J shed 5 bases, with 17 bases lying between them. The CDR3 region has the DNA TGCAGTGCTAGTTGGTCTAGCGGGCCGGATCAGCCCCAGCATTTT. Amino acids: CSASWSSGPDQPQHF.

This chain links TRBV5-1 with TRBJ1-6; 9 nucleotides line up with TRBD1. Trimming at V came to 4 bases and at J to 8 bases, leaving 7 bases not matched to a gene. Germline lookup yields CDR1 SGHRS and CDR2 YFSETQ. The CDR3 consists of 15 residues. The CDR3 DNA reads TGCGCCAGCAGCCCCGGCGGGACAGGGCATTCACCCCTCCACTTT. Translation: CASSPGGTGHSPLHF. Full variable domain (outside the CDR3, taken from reference TRBV5-1 and TRBJ1-6): KAGVTQTPRYLIKTRGQQVTLSCSPISGHRSVSWYQQTPGQGLQFLFEYFSETQRNKGNFPGRFSGRQFSNSRSEMNVSTLELGDSALYLCASSPGGTGHSPLHFGNGTRLTVT.

This clonotype showed up just a few times. This sequence joins TRBV10-1 and TRBJ2-5; D gene unclear. V gave up 0 bases and J gave up 3 bases, with 8 bases separating them. CDR3 size: 14 residues. From germline, CDR1 is WNHNN and CDR2 SYGVQD (reference sequence). The CDR3, as DNA: TGCGCCAGCAGTGAGTCGAGGCAGAAAGAGACCCAGTACTTC. Protein sequence: CASSESRQKETQYF.

The V call is TRBV15, the J call TRBJ2-7, with D perhaps matching TRBD2 (6 bases). The CDR3 runs to 15 residues. Germline CDR1 LNHNV, CDR2 YYDKDF (reference sequence). Trimming shortened V by 0 bases and J by 2 bases, and 11 bases separated the two germline ends. The CDR3 region has the DNA TGTGCCACCAGCAGAGAGGGAGGTCGAACCTACGAGCAGTACTTC. Protein: CATSREGGRTYEQYF. Supplemented by reference TRBV15 and TRBJ2-7, the full variable domain reads DAMVIQNPRYQVTQFGKPVTLSCSQTLNHNVMYWYQQKSSQAPKLLFHYYDKDFNNEADTPDNFQSRRPNTSFCFLDIRSPGLGDTAMYLCATSREGGRTYEQYFGPGTRLTVT.

The rearrangement uses TRBV7-9 and TRBJ2-7; 7 bases map to TRBD2. Trimming cost V 5 bases and J 6 bases; bases outside gene matches: 10. Germline values: CDR1 SEHNR, CDR2 FQNEAQ (reference sequence). The CDR3 is made up of 14 amino acids. DNA for the CDR3: TGTGCCAGCAGCCAAGGTGGCGGGAGACCCGAGCAGTACTTC. It translates to CASSQGGGRPEQYF.

Comment on this clonotype: The conserved closing phenylalanine or tryptophan is absent in this CDR3, likely reflecting a read error. The limits of the CDR3 on the DNA are not certain, so only TCRdb's listed CDR3 is given. The V and J genes are TRBV20-1 and TRBJ2-7; the table names TRBD1, a call not compared with the DNA. Germline V CDR1 and CDR2: DFQATT, SNEGSKA (reference sequence). The CDR3 totals 15 residues, both ends included. CDR3: CSARLSGQGGDERYS.

This sequence joins TRBV9 and TRBJ2-7; 9 nucleotides agree with TRBD1. The CDR3 runs 14 residues. J lost 4 bases, V lost 4 bases, and 6 bases had no gene match. Germline V gives CDR1 SGDLS, CDR2 YYNGEE. The CDR3, as DNA: TGTGCCAGCAGCCCACAGGGGGCGCGATACGAGCAGTACTTC. Amino acids: CASSPQGARYEQYF.

A word on this clonotype: Here the CDR3 omits its conserved ending phenylalanine or tryptophan, so a read error is the likely source. No DNA is shown, since the ends of the CDR3 on it are uncertain; the CDR3 is the one TCRdb lists. The V gene is TRBV7-9, the J gene TRBJ1-1. Germline V CDR1 and CDR2: SEHNR, FQNEAQ (reference sequence). Including both end residues, the CDR3 is 12 amino acids long. The CDR3 sequence: CASSLAPGRKFS.

The chain links TRBV29-1 to TRBJ2-3; D may be TRBD1 or TRBD2 (5 bases each). Germline V gene data show CDR1 as SQVTM and CDR2 as ANQGSEA. This CDR3 region has 13 residues. The V and J ends lost 7 bases and 0 bases respectively, with 11 bases between them. The CDR3 nucleotides are TGCAGCGATGGGACGGTGAGCACAGATACGCAGTATTTT. Protein product: CSDGTVSTDTQYF.

This chain uses TRBV15 with TRBJ2-7, with 11 bases identical to TRBD2. Germline V gene sequence: CDR1 LNHNV, CDR2 YYDKDF (reference sequence). This CDR3 is 16 amino acids long. V was clipped by 0 bases and J by 2 bases; unmatched bases: 3. The CDR3 DNA is TGTGCCACCAGCAGAGATCGACTAGCGGGACCCTACGAGCAGTACTTC. Translated, it gives CATSRDRLAGPYEQYF. The entire variable domain, with the rest obtained from reference TRBV15 and TRBJ2-7, is as follows: DAMVIQNPRYQVTQFGKPVTLSCSQTLNHNVMYWYQQKSSQAPKLLFHYYDKDFNNEADTPDNFQSRRPNTSFCFLDIRSPGLGDTAMYLCATSRDRLAGPYEQYFGPGTRLTVT.

This clonotype was seen at least ten times. The chain joins TRBV7-9 to TRBJ1-2, with D uncertain. This CDR3 region has 13 residues. Germline V CDR1 and CDR2: SEHNR, FQNEAQ (reference sequence). The V end lost 2 bases, the J end lost 6 bases, and 10 bases lay between the germline ends. This CDR3 is CASSLRSGDGYTF. The CDR3 coding sequence is TGTGCCAGCAGCTTAAGGTCTGGGGATGGCTACACCTTC.

The chain employs TRBV10-3 and TRBJ1-1; D might be TRBD1 (6 bases). Germline values: CDR1 ENHRY, CDR2 SYGVKD. The CDR3 is 14 amino acids. V lost 10 bases and J 6 bases, leaving 21 bases between the germline ends. CDR3 sequence reads: CASKPGHRTSEAFF. The CDR3 DNA sequence: TGTGCCAGCAAACCGGGACACAGAACTTCTGAAGCTTTCTTT.

The V call is TRBV4-1, the J call TRBJ2-7; 11 nucleotides agree with TRBD2. There are 15 residues in the CDR3. CDR1 is MGHRA and CDR2 is YSYEKL in the germline V gene. The J segment lost 6 bases and the V segment lost 1 base, leaving 5 bases of the junction unmatched. The DNA for the CDR3 is TGCGCCAGCAGCCAAGGACTAGCGGGATCTGGCGAGCAGTACTTC. Residues: CASSQGLAGSGEQYF.

This clonotype was observed a few times. The chain uses TRBV2 and TRBJ2-5; 8 positions match TRBD2. The V and J ends lost 2 bases and 5 bases, in that order; junction bases with no gene match: 10. The CDR3 sequence is 16 residues long. Germline values: CDR1 SNHLY, CDR2 FYNNEI. The CDR3 DNA sequence: TGTGCCAGCAGTGAACGTCGGTCTAGCGGGTTTGAGACCCAGTACTTC. This codes for CASSERRSSGFETQYF.

This clonotype was recorded many times. This chain connects TRBV5-1 to TRBJ1-2, with D possibly being TRBD1 (6 bases). V was cut by 3 bases and J by 0 bases, with 9 bases left in between. The V gene's germline CDR1 is SGHRS and CDR2 YFSETQ. The length of the CDR3 is 14 residues. Written as DNA, the CDR3 is TGCGCCAGCAGCTGGGGGACACCTAACTATGGCTACACCTTC. Translation gives CASSWGTPNYGYTF.

This clonotype was recorded at least ten times. The chain recombines TRBV5-1 with TRBJ2-1; TRBD1 is a possible D gene (8 bases). The V end lost 4 bases, the J end lost 2 bases, and 16 bases lay between the germline ends. Germline V lookup: CDR1 SGHRS, CDR2 YFSETQ. The CDR3 has 16 amino acids. The CDR3 region has the DNA TGCGCCAGCAGCGAAATTACAGGGGGGGCCTACAATGAGCAGTTCTTC. It codes for CASSEITGGAYNEQFF.

The chain combines TRBV5-1 with TRBJ2-3, with 11 bases identical to TRBD2. The CDR3 has 16 residues. From germline, CDR1 is SGHRS and CDR2 YFSETQ. V lost 5 bases, J lost 2 bases, and 7 bases stayed unmatched. In nucleotides, the CDR3 is TGCGCCAGCAGTCAGACTAGCGGGGATTTCACAGATACGCAGTATTTT. Residues: CASSQTSGDFTDTQYF.

V gene TRBV2 combines with J gene TRBJ1-5; D is ambiguous. The CDR3 is made up of 13 amino acids. V lost 6 bases, J lost 5 bases, and 11 bases lay in between. Germline V gives CDR1 SNHLY, CDR2 FYNNEI. The CDR3 nucleotides are TGTGCCAGCAGCGGGAGCGGCCATCAGCCCCAGCATTTT. Its translation: CASSGSGHQPQHF. Drawing the rest from reference TRBV2 and TRBJ1-5, the complete variable domain is EPEVTQTPSHQVTQMGQEVILRCVPISNHLYFYWYRQILGQKVEFLVSFYNNEISEKSEIFDDQFSVERPDGSNFTLKIRSTKLEDSAMYFCASSGSGHQPQHFGDGTRLSIL.

The chain couples TRBV13 to TRBJ2-7; D gene ambiguous. The germline CDR1 and CDR2 sequences are PRHDT and FYEKMQ (reference sequence). Trimming took off 3 bases at V and 0 bases at J, with 9 bases between the two ends. The CDR3 loop spans 14 amino acids. CDR3 DNA sequence: TGTGCCAGCAGCTTCCGAAGGAGCTCCTACGAGCAGTACTTC. This encodes CASSFRRSSYEQYF. Full variable domain (outside the CDR3, taken from reference TRBV13 and TRBJ2-7): AAGVIQSPRHLIKEKRETATLKCYPIPRHDTVYWYQQGPGQDPQFLISFYEKMQSDKGSIPDRFSAQQFSDYHSELNMSSLELGDSALYFCASSFRRSSYEQYFGPGTRLTVT.